This T cell receptor (beta chain) derives from a study of blood T cell repertoires in COVID-19. The V and J ends lost 3 bases and 8 bases respectively, with 13 bases between them. The CDR3 totals 14 residues. Germline V gene sequence: CDR1 SGHNT, CDR2 YENEEA. Repertoires were generated with immunoSEQ multiplex PCR, while TCRdb's copy carries only in-frame clones and drops some. The sample lists about 240,000 clones, about 82% occurring once. This rearrangement joins TRBV11-3 to TRBJ2-2, with D possibly matching TRBD1 (6 bases). This TCR came from an elderly man with acute or convalescent COVID-19. The sample comprised peripheral blood. The CDR3 nucleotides read TGTGCCAGCAGCTTGACTCCTAGGGGGGGGGAGCTGTTTTTT. It translates to CASSLTPRGGELFF.